The 24 T cell receptor beta chains below come from one sample, sequenced in a study of T cell responses to AZD1222 COVID-19 vaccine (dated by TCRdb to the early 2020s). The time point label here, explained by the study, means: baseline before first vaccination. Library construction relied on the immunoSEQ multiplex PCR assay. The clones in this table, taken by TCRdb from immuneACCESS, are in-frame only. Not every clone is retained; where verified, under half of the shortfall comes from an unresolved V gene, and the cause of the rest is unknown. Present in this sample are roughly 150,000 clones, about 91% of which were seen just once. Approximately 4% of the sample lies in the top ten. Sequenced here: peripheral blood, sampled on day 0 of AZD1222 vaccination. Every receptor here comes from an adult in good health.

This rearrangement joins TRBV5-1 to TRBJ1-1; D possibly corresponds to TRBD1 (5 bases). V was cut by 0 bases and J by 5 bases, with 17 bases left in between. Germline V gives CDR1 SGHRS, CDR2 YFSETQ. CDR3 length: 16 residues. The CDR3 DNA reads as TGCGCCAGCAGCTTGGCCGGGACTCCTATTGGGACTGAAGCTTTCTTT. Its translation is CASSLAGTPIGTEAFF.

The chain couples TRBV5-1 to TRBJ2-1, with TRBD2 identical over 9 bases. From germline, CDR1 is SGHRS and CDR2 YFSETQ. The V segment lost 0 bases and the J segment 9 bases; nucleotides outside the gene matches: 10. This CDR3 spans 16 amino acids. DNA for the CDR3: TGCGCCAGCAGCTTGGAGGGTAGCGGGAGATCGGTTGAGCAGTTCTTC. Protein: CASSLEGSGRSVEQFF.

This chain connects TRBV10-1 to TRBJ2-7; possible D gene TRBD2, 6 bases. This CDR3 region has 15 residues. V lost 3 bases and J lost 2, with 14 bases in between. Per the germline V gene, CDR1 is WNHNN and CDR2 is SYGVQD (reference sequence). The CDR3 protein is CASSEGGAGPYEQYF. The CDR3 DNA reads as TGCGCCAGCAGTGAAGGCGGGGCGGGACCCTACGAGCAGTACTTC.

This chain uses TRBV2 with TRBJ2-7, with D possibly TRBD1 on 6 matching bases. CDR3 length: 13 residues. Per the germline V gene, CDR1 is SNHLY and CDR2 is FYNNEI. Deletions cut 6 bases from V and 5 bases from J, with 14 bases between. The CDR3 DNA sequence: TGTGCCAGCAGGGACAACAGGGTCCACGAGCAGTACTTC. Amino acid sequence: CASRDNRVHEQYF.

The J gene is TRBJ2-3, the V gene TRBV2; the D is unclear. V lost 1 base, J lost 5 bases, and 10 bases lay in between. This CDR3 contains 14 residues. From germline, CDR1 is SNHLY and CDR2 FYNNEI. The CDR3 DNA sequence: TGTGCCAGCAGTGAAGGGGGTCCGAAAGATACGCAGTATTTT. This codes for CASSEGGPKDTQYF.

As for this clone: One end of the junction varies from germline; a read error may be responsible. The chain uses TRBV28 and TRBJ2-5; 16 bases fit TRBD2. Germline assignment: CDR1 MDHEN and CDR2 SYDVKM. The CDR3 sequence is 14 residues long. In DNA form, the CDR3 reads TGTGCCAGCAGTCAGGGACTAGCGGGGGGGTCGTCACACTTC. Its translation is CASSQGLAGGSSHF.

This clone was counted a single time. The V and J genes are TRBV6-6 and TRBJ1-1, with 9 bases lining up with TRBD1. This CDR3 region has 17 residues. With V trimmed by 5 bases and J by 3 bases, 13 bases remained unmatched. Germline V lookup: CDR1 MNHNY, CDR2 SVGAGI (reference sequence). The CDR3 spells CASSPYRGRFQDTEAFF. CDR3 DNA sequence: TGTGCCAGCAGTCCTTACAGGGGGCGCTTTCAAGACACTGAAGCTTTCTTT.

CDR3 coding DNA: TGCGCCAGCAGCCAAGATAGGGAGGGGGCGAGGGTCTATGGCTACACCTTC. Its protein is CASSQDREGARVYGYTF. This rearrangement joins TRBV4-1 to TRBJ1-2; 7 nucleotides agree with TRBD1. Looked up from germline, CDR1 is MGHRA and CDR2 is YSYEKL. The V and J ends lost 0 bases and 4 bases, in that order; junction bases with no gene match: 11. The CDR3 sequence is 17 residues long.

The chain joins TRBV6-5 to TRBJ1-2; TRBD1 agrees at 9 bases. J was trimmed by 5 bases and V by 5 bases; bases with no gene match: 9. Germline loops: CDR1 MNHEY, CDR2 SVGAGI. The CDR3 is made up of 15 amino acids. The CDR3 protein is CASSPPGQGLYGYTF. CDR3 DNA sequence: TGTGCCAGCAGTCCCCCGGGACAGGGTTTGTATGGCTACACCTTC.

The chain employs TRBV25-1 and TRBJ2-7, with TRBD2 matching over 14 bases. V shed 8 bases, J shed 2 bases, and the junction held 11 bases outside the gene matches. The CDR3 runs to 17 residues. CDR1 and CDR2 from the germline V gene are MGHDK and SYGVNS. CDR3 sequence: CASLGTSGSVTTYEQYF. The CDR3, as DNA: TGTGCCAGCTTAGGGACTAGCGGGAGTGTAACCACCTACGAGCAGTACTTC.

The chain employs TRBV6-6 and TRBJ2-7, with 8 bases fitting TRBD1. The CDR3 spans 14 residues. Germline V gene data show CDR1 as MNHNY and CDR2 as SVGAGI (reference sequence). Trimming took 0 bases from V and 2 from J; bases not matched to a gene: 0. For the CDR3, the DNA is TGTGCCAGCAGTTACTCGACAGGGGCCTACGAGCAGTACTTC. It specifies CASSYSTGAYEQYF.

The CDR3 spells CASSITDTQYF. DNA for the CDR3: TGTGCCAGTAGTATCACAGATACGCAGTATTTT. J is TRBJ2-3 and V is TRBV19; D call uncertain. The CDR3 is 11 residues long. Germline values: CDR1 LNHDA, CDR2 SQIVND (reference sequence). V lost 3 bases and J 2 bases, leaving 0 bases between the germline ends.

In nucleotides, the CDR3 is TGTGCCAGCAGTTTAGGGACAGTCACTAGAGGCTACACCTTC. Translated: CASSLGTVTRGYTF. V is TRBV28 and J is TRBJ1-2; 7 nucleotides line up with TRBD1. The ends lost 2 bases at V and 8 bases at J; junction bases unmatched: 8. CDR1 is MDHEN and CDR2 is SYDVKM in the germline V gene. The CDR3 is 14 amino acids.

This chain connects TRBV11-3 to TRBJ2-2; D gene uncertain. Germline V CDR1 and CDR2: SGHNT, YENEEA. V shed 6 bases and J shed 4 bases, with 12 bases lying between them. CDR3 length: 14 residues. The CDR3: CASSAGHSTGELFF. The DNA of the CDR3 is TGTGCCAGCAGTGCCGGTCACAGCACCGGGGAGCTGTTTTTT.

The chain links TRBV28 to TRBJ1-2; D is unclear. This CDR3 region has 13 residues. CDR1 and CDR2 (germline): MDHEN, SYDVKM. Trimming left V 6 bases short and J 7 bases short, with 15 bases between. CDR3 protein: CASRIKLNSGYTF. The CDR3 region has the DNA TGTGCCAGCAGGATCAAATTGAACAGTGGCTACACCTTC.

This chain joins TRBV27 and TRBJ2-1, with 8 positions matching TRBD2. The CDR3 is made up of 18 amino acids. CDR1 is MNHEY, CDR2 SMNVEV, per germline (reference sequence). V lost 4 bases and J lost 2; bases outside the gene matches: 13. CDR3 in amino acids: CASSSHGTRDGPYNEQFF. CDR3 nucleotide sequence: TGTGCCAGCAGTTCCCACGGGACTAGAGATGGTCCCTACAATGAGCAGTTCTTC.

This chain connects TRBV6-6 to TRBJ2-3; 12 nucleotides align to TRBD2. With 6 bases clipped from V and 2 bases from J, the junction kept 6 bases outside the gene matches. The germline V gene encodes CDR1 MNHNY and CDR2 SVGAGI (reference sequence). The CDR3 extends over 16 amino acids. The CDR3 coding sequence is TGTGCCAGCAGACGAGGACTAGCGGGGATCACAGATACGCAGTATTTT. Translation: CASRRGLAGITDTQYF.

V is TRBV7-2 and J is TRBJ2-6, with D unclear. Trimming pared 4 bases from V and 5 bases from J, leaving 6 bases between. The CDR3 has 13 residues. Germline V gives CDR1 SGHTA, CDR2 FQGNSA. CDR3 bases: TGTGCCAGCAGCTACCTTCGGGCCAACGTCCTGACTTTC. As protein: CASSYLRANVLTF.

The V call is TRBV5-4, the J call TRBJ1-4, with D unresolved. The germline CDR1 and CDR2 sequences are SGHNT and YYREEE (reference sequence). CDR3 length equals 13 residues. V was shortened by 2 bases and J by 5 bases, with 7 bases between the two germline ends. The CDR3 loop is CASSLIGNEKLFF. CDR3 DNA: TGTGCCAGCAGCTTAATAGGCAATGAAAAACTGTTTTTT.

The rearrangement uses TRBV5-1 and TRBJ2-2, with a tentative D call TRBD2 (5 bases). CDR3 length: 16 residues. Germline CDR1 is SGHRS and CDR2 is YFSETQ. V was cut by 0 bases and J by 6 bases, with 15 bases left in between. The CDR3 DNA sequence: TGCGCCAGCAGCTTGGTATCCGGGGAATCGGCCGGGGAGCTGTTTTTT. As protein: CASSLVSGESAGELFF.

The chain has TRBV28 and TRBJ1-3; tentative D call: TRBD1 (5 bases). Trimming took 7 bases from V and 2 from J, leaving 12 bases between them. CDR1 MDHEN and CDR2 SYDVKM come from the germline V gene. The CDR3 spans 14 residues. CDR3 loop: CASTPAGTGNTIYF. The CDR3 region has the DNA TGTGCCAGCACCCCGGCAGGGACTGGAAACACCATATATTTT. The whole variable domain, filled in from reference TRBV28 and TRBJ1-3, reads DVKVTQSSRYLVKRTGEKVFLECVQDMDHENMFWYRQDPGLGLRLIYFSYDVKMKEKGDIPEGYSVSREKKERFSLILESASTNQTSMYLCASTPAGTGNTIYFGEGSWLTVV.

The chain is built from TRBV5-1 and TRBJ2-3; the D is unclear. CDR3 length equals 15 residues. Germline CDR1 reads SGHRS; CDR2 reads YFSETQ. The V end was cut by 4 bases, the J end by 2 bases, with 14 bases between. CDR3 nucleotides: TGCGCCAGCAGCGAGGCTAGACCCGCCACAGATACGCAGTATTTT. This sequence encodes CASSEARPATDTQYF.

The rearrangement links TRBV19 to TRBJ2-7; 7 bases are shared with TRBD2. The CDR3 is 14 residues long. J was trimmed by 5 bases and V by 9 bases; bases with no gene match: 13. The germline CDR1 and CDR2 sequences are LNHDA and SQIVND (reference sequence). CDR3 sequence reads: CASRDGGGRDEQYF. For the CDR3, the DNA is TGTGCCAGCCGTGACGGGGGAGGGCGGGACGAGCAGTACTTC.

The rearrangement uses TRBV3-1 (or the pseudogene TRBV3-2) and TRBJ2-2, with 10 bases lining up with TRBD1. J was trimmed by 3 bases and V by 0 bases; bases with no gene match: 4. This CDR3 contains 17 residues. Germline CDR1 reads LGHDT; CDR2 reads YNNKEL (reference sequence). Written as DNA, the CDR3 is TGTGCCAGCAGCCAAGAATACGGGACAGGGGACACCGGGGAGCTGTTTTTT. Encoded protein: CASSQEYGTGDTGELFF.